This T cell receptor (beta chain) was obtained from a study of cytomegalovirus exposure and HLA in healthy donors. Turning to the study itself: Unique TCR beta sequences numbering about 100 million came from about 180 million T cells in an earlier analysis.

PCR involved 60 Vbeta and 13 Jbeta primers. Repertoires were generated with immunoSEQ multiplex PCR, while TCRdb's copy carries only in-frame clones and drops some. The sample lists about 170,000 clones, 81% occurring once. V lost 5 bases, J lost 3 bases, and 7 bases stayed unmatched. The CDR3 consists of 15 residues. Germline values: CDR1 SGHTA, CDR2 FQGTGA. The sequenced sample was PBMCs. V usage is TRBV7-3 and J usage is TRBJ2-1; TRBD2 agrees at 7 bases. This TCR came from a woman aged 18-30 years in good health and CMV-seronegative. DNA for the CDR3: TGTGCCAGCAGCCCTGAAGCGGGGCGCTACAATGAGCAGTTCTTC. Encoded protein: CASSPEAGRYNEQFF.